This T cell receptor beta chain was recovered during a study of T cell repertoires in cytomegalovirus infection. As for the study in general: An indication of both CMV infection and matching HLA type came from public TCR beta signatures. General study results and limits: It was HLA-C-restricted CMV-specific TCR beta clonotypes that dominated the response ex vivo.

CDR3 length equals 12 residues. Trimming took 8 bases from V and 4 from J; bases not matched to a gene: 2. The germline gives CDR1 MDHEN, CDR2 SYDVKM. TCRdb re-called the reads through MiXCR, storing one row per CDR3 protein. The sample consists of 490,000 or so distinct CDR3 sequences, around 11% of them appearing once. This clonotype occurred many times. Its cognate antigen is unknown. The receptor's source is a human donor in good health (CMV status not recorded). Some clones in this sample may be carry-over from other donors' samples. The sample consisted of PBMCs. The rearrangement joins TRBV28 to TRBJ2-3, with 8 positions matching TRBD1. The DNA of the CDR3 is TGTGCCAGCGGACAGGGTTCAGATACGCAGTATTTT. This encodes CASGQGSDTQYF. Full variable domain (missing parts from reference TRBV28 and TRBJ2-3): DVKVTQSSRYLVKRTGEKVFLECVQDMDHENMFWYRQDPGLGLRLIYFSYDVKMKEKGDIPEGYSVSREKKERFSLILESASTNQTSMYLCASGQGSDTQYFGPGTRLTVL.